The sequence of this TCR beta chain was determined in a study of T cells in Graves' hyperthyroidism and ophthalmopathy. Study results and limitations: Among clonotypes expanded in thyroid above 0.001, most were also found in blood.

Trimming stripped 1 base from V and 0 bases from J, with 7 bases between. The CDR3 loop spans 15 amino acids. The germline V gene has CDR1 SGHVS and CDR2 FQNEAQ. This clonotype was picked up many times. Antigen: not known. Patients affected by ophthalmopathy presented a Clinical Activity Score of at least 3, a NOSPECS grade of at least 4, and disease duration below 3 months. Any patient presenting with uncontrolled infection, other autoimmune disease, pregnancy or lactation was left out. Clinical symptoms, serum thyroxine and TRAb, thyroid ultrasound and orbital computed tomography together formed the diagnostic basis. Amplification of TCR beta CDR3 regions was performed using RNA transcripts as template. A first-round RT-PCR of the TCR CDR3 used the HTBI primer set. Via MiXCR, TCRdb re-called the multiplex PCR reads, giving one row per CDR3 protein. The data contain about 380,000 distinct CDR3 sequences, about 14% of them singletons.

Specimen: blood. This sequence originates from a woman aged 30 to 39 with Graves' ophthalmopathy. The chain employs TRBV7-8 and TRBJ1-3; the D is unclear. The CDR3: CASSLEGSSGNTIYF. CDR3 DNA: TGTGCCAGCAGCTTAGAAGGCAGCTCTGGAAACACCATATATTTT.